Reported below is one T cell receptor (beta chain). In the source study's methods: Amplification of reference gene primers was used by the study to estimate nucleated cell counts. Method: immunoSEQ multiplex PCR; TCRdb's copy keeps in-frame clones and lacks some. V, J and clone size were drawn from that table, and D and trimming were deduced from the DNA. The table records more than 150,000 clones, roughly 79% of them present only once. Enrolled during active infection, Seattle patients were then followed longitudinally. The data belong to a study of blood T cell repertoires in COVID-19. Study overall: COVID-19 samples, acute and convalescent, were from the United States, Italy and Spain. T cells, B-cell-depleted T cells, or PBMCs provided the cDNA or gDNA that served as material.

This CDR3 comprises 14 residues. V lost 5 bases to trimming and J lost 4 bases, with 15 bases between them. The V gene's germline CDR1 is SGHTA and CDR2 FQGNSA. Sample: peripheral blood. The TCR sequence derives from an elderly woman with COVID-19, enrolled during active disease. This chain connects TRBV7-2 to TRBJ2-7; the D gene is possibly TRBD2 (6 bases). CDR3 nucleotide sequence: TGTGCCAGCAGCGGCCTCCGGGGGAGTTACGAGCAGTACTTC. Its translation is CASSGLRGSYEQYF. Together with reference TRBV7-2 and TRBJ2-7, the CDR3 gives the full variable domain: GAGVSQSPSNKVTEKGKDVELRCDPISGHTALYWYRQSLGQGLEFLIYFQGNSAPDKSGLPSDRFSAERTGGSVSTLTIQRTQQEDSAVYLCASSGLRGSYEQYFGPGTRLTVT.